The rows below give T cell receptor beta chains drawn from one sample of a study of shared clonotypes between healthy human individuals. The table came from immunoSEQ multiplex PCR; TCRdb's copy has only in-frame clones and leaves some out. The repertoire holds about 2.3 million clones, with over 85% as singletons. Sequenced: naive CD4+ T cells from PBMCs. These receptors came from a man between 18 and 29 years old in good health. Some clones in this sample may be carry-over from other donors' samples. Both conserved end residues are part of each CDR3. A D gene is named only where the DNA matches it firmly. Some rows have no size entry. The others give once, few or many, or a class for an expanded clone.

clone_size j_call d_call v_call cdr3_nt cdr3_aa
once TRBJ2-2 . TRBV18 TGTGCCAGCTCTCCCGTGGGCACCGGGGAGCTGTTTTTT CASSPVGTGELFF
. TRBJ2-3 TRBD2 TRBV18 TGTGCCAGCTCACCTGACGCGGGCGGGAGGGCTCAGTATTTT CASSPDAGGRAQYF
. TRBJ2-3 . TRBV6-1 TGTGCCAGCAGTGCCCTGGCGAACACAGATACGCAGTATTTT CASSALANTDTQYF
few TRBJ1-1 . TRBV30 TGTGCCTGGAGTGGGGGTGTTACCACTGAAGCTTTCTTT CAWSGGVTTEAFF
. TRBJ2-1 . TRBV15 TGTGCCACCAGCATAGATGGCTGGGGGCGAGGCGGCTACAATGAGCAGTTCTTC CATSIDGWGRGGYNEQFF
. TRBJ2-2 . TRBV9 TGTGCCAGCAGCGTAGGTGGTAGCGTGGGCGGGGAGCTGTTTTTT CASSVGGSVGGELFF
. TRBJ2-5 . TRBV7-9 TGTGCCAGCAGCTTAAAAGAGACCCAGTACTTC CASSLKETQYF
. TRBJ2-7 TRBD2 TRBV7-3 TGTGCCAGCAGCTTAGGGGCGGGAGGGCCCTACGAGCAGTACTTC CASSLGAGGPYEQYF
. TRBJ1-5 TRBD1 TRBV27 TGTGCCAGCCGGACAGGGAAGAATCAGCCCCAGCATTTT CASRTGKNQPQHF
. TRBJ2-7 TRBD2 TRBV6-6 TGTGCCAGCAGTTACTCGATGGGGGGGGAGCAGTACTTC CASSYSMGGEQYF
. TRBJ2-5 TRBD2 TRBV6-1 TGTGCCAGCAGTCTCAGCGGGAGCCAAGAGACCCAGTACTTC CASSLSGSQETQYF
once TRBJ2-7 . TRBV9 TGTGCCAGCAGCGAGGCCGGGGGGCAGATCTACGAGCAGTACTTC CASSEAGGQIYEQYF
. TRBJ2-5 TRBD2 TRBV28 TGTGCCTGCGGACTAGCGGTTCCAGAGACCCAGTACTTC CACGLAVPETQYF
. TRBJ2-4 . TRBV7-9 TGTGCCAGCAGCCGTCACACAGCAGCCAAAAACATTCAGTACTTC CASSRHTAAKNIQYF
. TRBJ2-5 TRBD2 TRBV14 TGTGCCAGCAGCCAAGAATCTCGGACTAGCGCTAACCAAGAGACCCAGTACTTC CASSQESRTSANQETQYF
once TRBJ2-7 . TRBV6-5 TGTGCCAGCAGTTACTCGTCGGGGGAGGCTATCTACGAGCAGTACTTC CASSYSSGEAIYEQYF
once TRBJ2-5 TRBD2 TRBV7-2 TGTGCCAGCAGCTTAGTGCAGGGGCTAGCGGGAGGGTGGCGAGAGACCCAGTACTTC CASSLVQGLAGGWRETQYF
. TRBJ1-4 . TRBV28 TGTGCCAGCAGTTTAGGCTTTTGGGGGGGAGCCACCGGTACGAATGAAAAACTGTTTTTT CASSLGFWGGATGTNEKLFF